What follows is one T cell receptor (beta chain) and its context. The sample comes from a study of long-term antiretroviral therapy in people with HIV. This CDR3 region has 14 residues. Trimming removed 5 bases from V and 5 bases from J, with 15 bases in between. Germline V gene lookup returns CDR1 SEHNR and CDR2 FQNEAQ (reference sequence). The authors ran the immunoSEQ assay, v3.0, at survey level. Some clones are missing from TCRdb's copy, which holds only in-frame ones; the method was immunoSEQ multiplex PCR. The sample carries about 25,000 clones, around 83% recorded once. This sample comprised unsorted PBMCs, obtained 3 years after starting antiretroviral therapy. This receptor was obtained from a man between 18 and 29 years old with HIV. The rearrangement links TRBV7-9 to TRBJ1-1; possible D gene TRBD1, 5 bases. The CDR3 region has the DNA TGTGCCAGCAGCCCCCCAGGGATCGGGACTGAAGCTTTCTTT. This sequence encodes CASSPPGIGTEAFF.